What follows are 5 T cell receptor beta chains derived from one specimen sequenced in a study of blood T cell repertoires in COVID-19. TCRdb's copy holds only in-frame clones and misses some; the assay was immunoSEQ multiplex PCR. The sample has some 100,000 clones, around 72% seen once. The source material was peripheral blood. Receptors were obtained from a man in his 70s with COVID-19, enrolled during active disease.

Here the CDR3 reads CASSPQGRNYGYTF. The CDR3 DNA is TGTGCCAGCAGTCCACAGGGACGGAACTATGGCTACACCTTC. This chain joins TRBV28 and TRBJ1-2; D may be TRBD1 (6 bases). From germline, CDR1 is MDHEN and CDR2 SYDVKM. CDR3 length: 14 residues. V lost 5 bases and J 2 bases, leaving 12 bases between the germline ends.

Notes on this clone: Other DNA sequences in this sample translate to the same CDR3. V usage is TRBV11-3 and J usage is TRBJ2-1, with D tentatively TRBD2 (5 bases). The CDR3 contains 13 residues. Germline CDR1 is SGHNT and CDR2 is YENEEA. V lost 2 bases and J 7 bases, leaving 9 bases between the germline ends. The CDR3 nucleotides read TGTGCCAGCAGCTTATTAGCGTATAATGAGCAGTTCTTC. This sequence encodes CASSLLAYNEQFF.

The V gene is TRBV5-1, the J gene TRBJ2-1; 11 nucleotides line up with TRBD2. The J segment lost 2 bases and the V segment lost 4 bases, leaving 8 bases of the junction unmatched. The CDR3 length is 17 residues. Germline loops: CDR1 SGHRS, CDR2 YFSETQ. For the CDR3, the DNA is TGCGCCAGCAGCCCGCTCACTAGCGGGAGTGCCTACAATGAGCAGTTCTTC. This codes for CASSPLTSGSAYNEQFF.

The rearrangement uses TRBV28 and TRBJ2-4; perhaps TRBD2 as D (6 bases). The CDR3 spans 14 residues. The V gene lost 6 bases and the J gene lost 7 bases, with 16 bases spanning the gap. Germline V gene data show CDR1 as MDHEN and CDR2 as SYDVKM. The CDR3 DNA follows: TGTGCCAGCAGGGAAACAACGGGACTGAACATTCAGTACTTC. Residues: CASRETTGLNIQYF.

The chain joins TRBV11-2 to TRBJ1-1, with D uncertain. CDR3 length: 15 amino acids. The V gene lost 2 bases and the J gene lost 6 bases, with 16 bases spanning the gap. CDR1 and CDR2 (germline): SGHAT, FQNNGV. CDR3 region: CASSLSLAGRAEAFF. For the CDR3, the DNA is TGTGCCAGCAGCTTATCCCTCGCGGGTAGGGCTGAAGCTTTCTTT.